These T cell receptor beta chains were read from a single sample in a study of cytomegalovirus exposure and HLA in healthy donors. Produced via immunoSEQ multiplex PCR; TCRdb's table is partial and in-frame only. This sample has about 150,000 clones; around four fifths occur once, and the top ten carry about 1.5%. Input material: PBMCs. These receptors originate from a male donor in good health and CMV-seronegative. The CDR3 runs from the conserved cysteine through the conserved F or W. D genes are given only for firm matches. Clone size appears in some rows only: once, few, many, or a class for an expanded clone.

CDR3 protein: CASSIVSVSPLHF
CDR3 DNA: TGTGCCAGTAGTATAGTATCGGTTTCACCCCTCCACTTT
D gene: -
J gene: TRBJ1-6
clone size: -
V gene: TRBV19

CDR3 protein: CASSDPGTAYGYTF
CDR3 DNA: TGTGCCAGCAGCGACCCCGGGACAGCCTATGGCTACACCTTC
D gene: TRBD1
J gene: TRBJ1-2
clone size: -
V gene: TRBV10-3

CDR3 protein: CATSTGTGINYGYTF
CDR3 DNA: TGTGCCACCAGCACCGGGACAGGAATAAACTATGGCTACACCTTC
D gene: TRBD1
J gene: TRBJ1-2
clone size: -
V gene: TRBV15

CDR3 protein: CASNQEISGRINTGELFF
CDR3 DNA: TGCGCCAGCAACCAAGAAATTAGCGGGAGGATAAACACCGGGGAGCTGTTTTTT
D gene: TRBD2
J gene: TRBJ2-2
clone size: -
V gene: TRBV4-1

CDR3 protein: CASSYPWTGEADTQYF
CDR3 DNA: TGTGCCAGCAGTTACCCTTGGACAGGGGAAGCAGATACGCAGTATTTT
D gene: TRBD1
J gene: TRBJ2-3
clone size: -
V gene: TRBV6-6

CDR3 protein: CSFTGGGTDTQYF
CDR3 DNA: TGCAGCTTCACGGGGGGGGGTACAGATACGCAGTATTTT
D gene: TRBD2
J gene: TRBJ2-3
clone size: few
V gene: TRBV29-1

CDR3 protein: CASSFSGGAYEQYF
CDR3 DNA: TGTGCCAGCAGTTTTTCAGGGGGCGCGTACGAGCAGTACTTC
D gene: TRBD1
J gene: TRBJ2-7
clone size: -
V gene: TRBV28

CDR3 protein: CASSRTGWEQYF
CDR3 DNA: TGTGCCAGCAGCCGGACAGGGTGGGAGCAGTACTTC
D gene: TRBD1
J gene: TRBJ2-7
clone size: -
V gene: TRBV11-1

CDR3 protein: CASSIGTGLQITQYF
CDR3 DNA: TGTGCCAGCAGTATTGGGACAGGCTTACAGATCACGCAGTATTTT
D gene: TRBD1
J gene: TRBJ2-3
clone size: once
V gene: TRBV6-5

CDR3 protein: CASRNTGGGNTGELFF
CDR3 DNA: TGTGCCAGCAGAAATACAGGGGGGGGAAACACCGGGGAGCTGTTTTTT
D gene: -
J gene: TRBJ2-2
clone size: -
V gene: TRBV28

CDR3 protein: CASSKTGPNPGANVLTF
CDR3 DNA: TGTGCCAGCAGTAAGACAGGGCCTAATCCTGGGGCCAACGTCCTGACTTTC
D gene: TRBD1
J gene: TRBJ2-6
clone size: -
V gene: TRBV7-3

CDR3 protein: CATSRGTNGGRTEAFF
CDR3 DNA: TGTGCCACCAGCAGAGGAACGAACGGAGGGCGCACTGAAGCTTTCTTT
D gene: -
J gene: TRBJ1-1
clone size: once
V gene: TRBV15

CDR3 protein: CASSDGSSGKGETQYF
CDR3 DNA: TGTGCCAGCAGTGATGGGTCTAGCGGGAAGGGGGAGACCCAGTACTTC
D gene: TRBD2
J gene: TRBJ2-5
clone size: few
V gene: TRBV6-1

CDR3 protein: CASSFQSGGGYNEQFF
CDR3 DNA: TGTGCCAGCAGCTTCCAAAGCGGGGGGGGTTACAATGAGCAGTTCTTC
D gene: TRBD2
J gene: TRBJ2-1
clone size: -
V gene: TRBV7-9

CDR3 protein: CASSQVGTGGAEQYF
CDR3 DNA: TGTGCCAGCAGCCAAGTGGGGACAGGGGGAGCCGAGCAGTACTTC
D gene: TRBD1
J gene: TRBJ2-7
clone size: -
V gene: TRBV4-2

CDR3 protein: CASSILPGQSSGANVLTF
CDR3 DNA: TGTGCCAGTAGTATCCTTCCGGGACAGAGCTCTGGGGCCAACGTCCTGACTTTC
D gene: TRBD1
J gene: TRBJ2-6
clone size: -
V gene: TRBV19

CDR3 protein: CASSTGTGGNSPLHF
CDR3 DNA: TGCGCCAGCAGCACAGGGACAGGGGGTAATTCACCCCTCCACTTT
D gene: TRBD1
J gene: TRBJ1-6
clone size: -
V gene: TRBV5-1

CDR3 protein: CASSEGGRGLAFF
CDR3 DNA: TGTGCCAGCAGTGAGGGGGGGAGGGGATTGGCTTTCTTT
D gene: -
J gene: TRBJ1-1
clone size: -
V gene: TRBV25-1

CDR3 protein: CASSSREGEQFF
CDR3 DNA: TGTGCCAGCAGCTCACGGGAGGGTGAGCAGTTCTTC
D gene: TRBD2
J gene: TRBJ2-1
clone size: -
V gene: TRBV7-8

CDR3 protein: CASSQLGTNYGYTF
CDR3 DNA: TGCGCCAGCAGCCAACTAGGAACTAACTATGGCTACACCTTC
D gene: -
J gene: TRBJ1-2
clone size: -
V gene: TRBV4-1

CDR3 protein: CASMRSTEAFF
CDR3 DNA: TGTGCCAGTATGAGGTCGACTGAAGCTTTCTTT
D gene: -
J gene: TRBJ1-1
clone size: once
V gene: TRBV19

CDR3 protein: CASSPRNQRGVTYNEQFF
CDR3 DNA: TGTGCCAGCAGCCCGAGAAACCAGCGGGGGGTTACCTACAATGAGCAGTTCTTC
D gene: TRBD2
J gene: TRBJ2-1
clone size: few
V gene: TRBV13

CDR3 protein: CASSLGLAEMGTQYF
CDR3 DNA: TGTGCCAGCAGCTTGGGACTAGCGGAAATGGGGACCCAGTACTTC
D gene: TRBD2
J gene: TRBJ2-5
clone size: once
V gene: TRBV5-6

CDR3 protein: CASSTDGQGVRLYGYTF
CDR3 DNA: TGCGCCAGCAGCACCGACGGACAGGGTGTAAGACTCTATGGCTACACCTTC
D gene: TRBD1
J gene: TRBJ1-2
clone size: -
V gene: TRBV5-1

CDR3 protein: CASSWASSEAFF
CDR3 DNA: TGTGCCAGCAGCTGGGCCAGCAGTGAAGCTTTCTTT
D gene: -
J gene: TRBJ1-1
clone size: few
V gene: TRBV5-6

CDR3 protein: CASSMRGIDNSPLHF
CDR3 DNA: TGTGCCAGCAGTATGCGGGGGATCGATAATTCACCCCTCCACTTT
D gene: -
J gene: TRBJ1-6
clone size: -
V gene: TRBV6-5

CDR3 protein: CASSGQGLLNYGYTF
CDR3 DNA: TGTGCCAGCAGTGGACAGGGTTTGCTAAACTATGGCTACACCTTC
D gene: TRBD1
J gene: TRBJ1-2
clone size: few
V gene: TRBV27

CDR3 protein: CASSLVQSGNTIYF
CDR3 DNA: TGTGCCAGCAGCTTAGTTCAGTCTGGAAACACCATATATTTT
D gene: -
J gene: TRBJ1-3
clone size: -
V gene: TRBV11-2